This is a list of T cell receptor beta chains from one sample in a study of blood T cell repertoires in COVID-19. Libraries were prepared by immunoSEQ multiplex PCR; TCRdb keeps only in-frame clonotypes and omits some of them. The sample has roughly 100,000 clones; about four fifths are singletons. The sample comprised peripheral blood. Source of these receptors: a human donor in a cohort sampled during active COVID-19. Each CDR3 is given with its conserved first and last residue. D genes are given only for firm matches. Clone sizes are given selectively: once, few, many, or a class where the clone is expanded.

TRBD1,TRBV13,16,TRBJ1-6,few,CASSFPGGTRNSPLHF,TGTGCCAGCAGCTTCCCAGGGGGGACTAGGAATTCACCCCTCCACTTT
TRBD1,TRBV18,15,TRBJ2-1,.,CASSPLQGAYNEQFF,TGTGCCAGCTCACCCCTGCAGGGGGCCTACAATGAGCAGTTCTTC
TRBD1,TRBV5-5,15,TRBJ1-1,.,CASSSTTGEGTEAFF,TGTGCCAGCAGCAGCACGACAGGGGAGGGAACTGAAGCTTTCTTT
.,TRBV16,16,TRBJ1-2,.,CASSQSRTGYNYGYTF,TGTGCCAGCAGCCAATCGAGAACAGGTTATAACTATGGCTACACCTTC
.,TRBV5-1,15,TRBJ1-1,.,CASSLFGSGRTEAFF,TGCGCCAGCAGCTTGTTTGGGAGCGGGCGCACTGAAGCTTTCTTT
.,TRBV7-2,15,TRBJ2-1,.,CASSPPEGSRRFQFF,TGTGCCAGCAGCCCTCCGGAGGGCTCCCGGCGGTTTCAGTTCTTC
.,TRBV5-4,14,TRBJ2-7,.,CASSLEQGSYEQYF,TGTGCCAGCAGCTTGGAGCAGGGCTCCTACGAGCAGTACTTC
.,TRBV2,11,TRBJ2-7,.,CASGLKYEQYF,TGTGCCAGCGGCCTGAAGTACGAGCAGTACTTC
.,TRBV29-1,12,TRBJ2-7,few,CSVARGNDEQYF,TGCAGCGTTGCTAGGGGTAATGACGAGCAGTACTTC
TRBD1,TRBV19,16,TRBJ1-5,.,CASRTSDRASNQPQHF,TGTGCCAGTAGGACATCGGACAGGGCAAGCAATCAGCCCCAGCATTTT
.,TRBV18,14,TRBJ1-2,once,CASSPGGWDYGYTF,TGTGCCAGCTCACCCGGAGGATGGGACTATGGCTACACCTTC
TRBD2,TRBV5-6,16,TRBJ2-3,once,CASSLIAGGPADTQYF,TGTGCCAGCAGCTTGATAGCGGGAGGGCCCGCAGATACGCAGTATTTT
.,TRBV3-1/TRBV3-2,13,TRBJ2-5,.,CASSPSMRETQYF,TGTGCCAGCAGCCCCTCGATGAGGGAGACCCAGTACTTC
.,TRBV4-1,16,TRBJ1-3,.,CASSRSGSYSGNTIYF,TGCGCCAGCAGCCGCTCCGGGTCCTACTCTGGAAACACCATATATTTT
TRBD1,TRBV6-5,13,TRBJ2-7,.,CASRRQGSYEQYF,TGTGCCAGCAGGAGACAGGGTTCGTACGAGCAGTACTTC
TRBD1,TRBV3-1/TRBV3-2,12,TRBJ2-1,.,CASSRPGQGQFF,TGTGCCAGCAGTCGGCCGGGACAGGGACAGTTCTTC
.,TRBV5-1,14,TRBJ1-6,.,CASSFAGDNSPLHF,TGCGCCAGCAGCTTTGCAGGGGATAATTCACCCCTCCACTTT
.,TRBV28,14,TRBJ1-6,few,CASSLGSYNSPLHF,TGTGCCAGCAGTTTGGGCAGCTATAATTCACCCCTCCACTTT
.,TRBV7-9,14,TRBJ2-3,once,CASSLGGYPDTQYF,TGTGCCAGCAGCTTAGGAGGGTATCCGGATACGCAGTATTTT
TRBD1,TRBV18,14,TRBJ1-4,.,CASSITGVNEKLFF,TGTGCCAGCTCAATAACAGGGGTTAATGAAAAACTGTTTTTT